The sequence of this TCR beta chain was determined in a study of immune heterogeneity within non-small cell lung tumors. It was with 32 V and 13 J primers that multiplex PCR amplified TCR beta CDR3. TCRdb recomputed calls from the multiplex PCR reads with MiXCR, one row per CDR3 protein. The sample includes about 4,700 distinct CDR3 sequences, 20% to 25% of them seen just once. The V end was cut by 4 bases, the J end by 5 bases, with 12 bases between. Germline CDR1 MRHNA, CDR2 SNTAGT. CDR3 length: 14 amino acids. General observations from the study: Within each patient, tumor sites shared identical dominant CDR3 beta clonotypes and also held site-unique high-frequency clones. Comparison across individual patients showed largely distinct high-frequency T-cell receptor beta clonotypes.

Genomic DNA extracted from bulk tumor tissue served as template. A total of around 660 ng was used per sample. Several spatially distant biopsies were obtained per primary tumor intraoperatively. Patients went through curative surgery, and their non-small cell lung cancer was untreated and newly diagnosed. To note about this clonotype: Its target is unknown.

Input material: lung tumor tissue. This TCR came from a man aged 55-75 years with non-small cell lung cancer. The J gene is TRBJ2-1, the V gene TRBV6-4; unclear D gene. CDR3 nucleotides: TGTGCCAGCAGTGTAGAGACTGGAAACAATGAGCAGTTCTTC. It encodes CASSVETGNNEQFF.